Below are 18 T cell receptor beta chains sequenced from a single sample in a study of naive and memory T cell subsets. Study-level results: Naive repertoires, especially CD8, held a few larger clonotypes, possibly memory cells re-expressing CD45RA.

Their antigens are not known. Both TRBC1 and TRBC2 were covered by a beta constant-region primer of two equimolar oligonucleotides. Ligated cDNA was amplified by four rounds of PCR with nested alpha and beta constant-region primers and SP2. From the UMI-ligation and nested PCR reads, TCRdb called clonotypes with MiXCR, one entry per CDR3 protein. The table includes tens of thousands of distinct CDR3 sequences, approximately 11% detected once. Source material: naive CD4+ T cells from blood. All receptors come from a human donor in good health.

There are a few counts of this clonotype. V gene TRBV5-1 combines with J gene TRBJ2-5; D tentatively reads TRBD1 or TRBD2 (5 bases each). The CDR3 runs to 14 residues. Trimming shortened V by 3 bases and J by 5 bases, and 14 bases separated the two germline ends. CDR1 is SGHRS and CDR2 is YFSETQ in the germline V gene. CDR3 residues: CASSYGRGGETQYF. The CDR3, as DNA: TGCGCCAGCAGCTATGGTAGGGGCGGGGAGACCCAGTACTTC. Based on the CDR3 plus reference TRBV5-1 and TRBJ2-5, the full variable domain is KAGVTQTPRYLIKTRGQQVTLSCSPISGHRSVSWYQQTPGQGLQFLFEYFSETQRNKGNFPGRFSGRQFSNSRSEMNVSTLELGDSALYLCASSYGRGGETQYFGPGTRLLVL.

The chain joins TRBV24-1 to TRBJ2-3; no clear D. CDR3 length equals 12 residues. Germline-derived CDR1 and CDR2 are KGHDR and SFDVKD. V was shortened by 5 bases and J by 6 bases, with 8 bases between the two germline ends. Here the CDR3 reads CATSAQGDTQYF. In DNA form, the CDR3 reads TGTGCCACCAGTGCTCAAGGGGATACGCAGTATTTT.

This clonotype was counted between two and nine times. J is TRBJ1-1 and V is TRBV5-5; D is perhaps TRBD1 (5 bases). CDR1 and CDR2 (germline): SGHKS, YYEKEE (reference sequence). This CDR3 is 15 amino acids long. The V gene lost 4 bases and the J gene lost 1 base, with 14 bases spanning the gap. The CDR3 DNA follows: TGTGCCAGCAGCCTACCCGGGACGGGGAACACTGAAGCTTTCTTT. Translating it yields CASSLPGTGNTEAFF.

Only one count was recorded for this clonotype. This rearrangement joins TRBV7-6 to TRBJ2-2; 7 nucleotides match TRBD1. This CDR3 has 16 residues. V shed 2 bases and J 4 bases; nucleotides not matched to a gene: 7. Germline V gives CDR1 SGHVS, CDR2 FNYEAQ. The CDR3 sequence: CASSLLGQRATGELFF. In DNA form, the CDR3 reads TGTGCCAGCAGCTTATTGGGACAGAGAGCCACCGGGGAGCTGTTTTTT.

The rearrangement joins TRBV20-1 to TRBJ1-2; 7 nucleotides line up with TRBD1. V shed 0 bases, J shed 0 bases, and the junction held 1 base outside the gene matches. Looked up from germline, CDR1 is DFQATT and CDR2 is SNEGSKA (reference sequence). CDR3 size: 14 residues. The CDR3 is CSARDRGPNYGYTF. The CDR3 coding sequence is TGCAGTGCTAGAGATAGGGGGCCTAACTATGGCTACACCTTC.

The chain uses TRBV6-5 and TRBJ1-1; D call uncertain. CDR1 is MNHEY, CDR2 SVGAGI, per germline. There are 15 residues in the CDR3. V lost 3 bases to trimming and J lost 0 bases, with 11 bases between them. CDR3 nucleotide sequence: TGTGCCAGCAGTTATGTATTCCCGATGAACACTGAAGCTTTCTTT. Encoded protein: CASSYVFPMNTEAFF.

The chain couples TRBV4-3 to TRBJ1-2, with 8 bases lining up with TRBD1. Germline V CDR1 and CDR2: LGHNA, YSLEER. V was pared by 1 base and J by 4 bases, with 2 bases of the junction left unmatched. This CDR3 comprises 14 residues. The CDR3 here is CASSQAGGAYGYTF. CDR3 sequence (DNA): TGCGCCAGCAGCCAAGCAGGGGGCGCCTATGGCTACACCTTC.

V and J are TRBV30 and TRBJ2-5; TRBD2 aligns across 7 bases. The junction had 2 bases not matched to a gene; V was cut back by 2 bases and J by 5 bases. The CDR3 is 12 amino acids. Germline V gene data show CDR1 as GTSNPN and CDR2 as SVGIG (reference sequence). CDR3 DNA: TGTGCCTGGAGTACAGCGGGGGAGACCCAGTACTTC. Translated, it gives CAWSTAGETQYF.

This clonotype was observed a handful of times. The chain recombines TRBV7-2 with TRBJ1-2; D is uncertain. With 6 bases removed from V and 7 bases from J, the gap between germline ends came to 12 bases. Germline V lookup: CDR1 SGHTA, CDR2 FQGNSA. This CDR3 contains 12 residues. DNA for the CDR3: TGTGCCAGCAGTCTCGACGGTATTGGCTACACCTTC. It yields the protein CASSLDGIGYTF.

The V and J genes are TRBV7-2 and TRBJ2-6; no reliable D call. Trimming took 5 bases from V and 0 from J, leaving 8 bases between them. This CDR3 is 15 amino acids long. Germline V gene sequence: CDR1 SGHTA, CDR2 FQGNSA. This CDR3 reads CASSPEISGANVLTF. The CDR3 region has the DNA TGTGCCAGCAGCCCGGAAATCTCTGGGGCCAACGTCCTGACTTTC.

The chain recombines TRBV6-5 with TRBJ1-2; no clear D gene. Germline CDR1 is MNHEY and CDR2 is SVGAGI. CDR3 length equals 16 residues. The V gene lost 4 bases and the J gene lost 5 bases, with 20 bases spanning the gap. CDR3 protein: CASSFDPGPGQYGYTF. The CDR3 DNA reads as TGTGCCAGCAGTTTCGACCCGGGTCCCGGCCAATATGGCTACACCTTC.

The chain combines TRBV20-1 with TRBJ1-6, with 8 nucleotides matching TRBD1. The CDR3 contains 14 residues. J gave up 7 bases and V 6 bases, and 8 bases lay outside the gene matches. Per germline, CDR1 DFQATT and CDR2 SNEGSKA (reference sequence). The chain's CDR3 is CSAFQGAVNSPLHF. DNA of the CDR3: TGCAGTGCATTTCAGGGGGCCGTCAATTCACCCCTCCACTTT.

The V call is TRBV27, the J call TRBJ1-5; D ambiguous. V lost 6 bases and J lost 6, with 15 bases in between. Germline values: CDR1 MNHEY, CDR2 SMNVEV (reference sequence). This CDR3 is 14 amino acids long. CDR3 nucleotide sequence: TGTGCCAGCAGACCCCGGATGTTGGGTCAGCCCCAGCATTTT. This sequence encodes CASRPRMLGQPQHF.

This clonotype was observed many times. The V gene is TRBV12-3 or TRBV12-4, the J gene TRBJ2-6; possibly TRBD1 for D (5 bases). The V end was cut by 5 bases, the J end by 0 bases, with 11 bases between. The CDR3 has 16 amino acids. The CDR3 nucleotides read TGTGCCAGCAGTGACGGACATTACTCTGGGGCCAACGTCCTGACTTTC. Translation: CASSDGHYSGANVLTF.

CDR3 protein: CASRRAGSGETQYF. The CDR3 DNA is TGTGCCAGCAGGCGGGCCGGGTCCGGGGAGACCCAGTACTTC. V is TRBV12-3 or TRBV12-4 and J is TRBJ2-5; D may be TRBD2 (5 bases). V lost 6 bases, J lost 5 bases, and 16 bases lay in between. The CDR3 consists of 14 residues.

This clonotype has ten or more counts. This rearrangement joins TRBV12-3 or TRBV12-4 to TRBJ2-7; TRBD2 matches 8 bases. V lost 6 bases and J lost 8; bases outside the gene matches: 15. This CDR3 has 15 amino acids. For the CDR3, the DNA is TGTGCCAGCAGCTCAGCCGGGACTAGGACCTTAAAGCAGTACTTC. Residues: CASSSAGTRTLKQYF.

The chain combines TRBV28 with TRBJ1-3; D uncertain. In germline, CDR1 is MDHEN, CDR2 SYDVKM. The CDR3 is made up of 14 amino acids. V dropped 5 bases and J dropped 4 bases, with 12 bases sitting between them. CDR3 sequence (DNA): TGTGCCAGCAGTGATCGGCTAGCCGGAAACACCATATATTTT. This gives the protein CASSDRLAGNTIYF. Supplemented by reference TRBV28 and TRBJ1-3, the full variable domain reads DVKVTQSSRYLVKRTGEKVFLECVQDMDHENMFWYRQDPGLGLRLIYFSYDVKMKEKGDIPEGYSVSREKKERFSLILESASTNQTSMYLCASSDRLAGNTIYFGEGSWLTVV.

CDR3 DNA sequence: TGTGCCAGCAAATTCCGGGACAATACCCACCGGGAGTTCTTC. Protein: CASKFRDNTHREFF. This chain connects TRBV6-6 to TRBJ2-1; D possibly corresponds to TRBD1 (6 bases). There are 14 residues in the CDR3. Trimming took 7 bases from V and 14 from J, leaving 24 bases between them. Germline CDR1 is MNHNY and CDR2 is SVGAGI (reference sequence).